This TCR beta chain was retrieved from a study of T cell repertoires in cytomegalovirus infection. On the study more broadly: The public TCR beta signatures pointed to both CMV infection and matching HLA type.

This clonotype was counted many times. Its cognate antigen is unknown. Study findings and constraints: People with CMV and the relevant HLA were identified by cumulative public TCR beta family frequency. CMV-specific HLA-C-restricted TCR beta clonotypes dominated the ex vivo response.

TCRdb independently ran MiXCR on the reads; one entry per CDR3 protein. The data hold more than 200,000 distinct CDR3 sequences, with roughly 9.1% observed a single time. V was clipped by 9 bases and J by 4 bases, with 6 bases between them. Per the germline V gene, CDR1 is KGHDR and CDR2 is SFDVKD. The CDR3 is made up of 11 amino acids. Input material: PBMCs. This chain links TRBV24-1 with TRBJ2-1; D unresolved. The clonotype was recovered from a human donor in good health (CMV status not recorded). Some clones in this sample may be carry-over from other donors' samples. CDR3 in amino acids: CATGSYNEQFF. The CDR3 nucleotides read TGTGCCACCGGGTCTTACAATGAGCAGTTCTTC.